The 27 T cell receptor beta chains below come from one sample, sequenced in a study of T cells in Graves' hyperthyroidism and ophthalmopathy. Researchers amplified the TCR beta CDR3 regions from RNA transcripts. Using the HTBI primer set, a first-round RT-PCR was run on the TCR CDR3. TCRdb recomputed calls from the multiplex PCR reads with MiXCR, one row per CDR3 protein. The table records approximately 500,000 distinct CDR3 sequences, around 46% of them present only once. The source material was peripheral blood or thyroid tissue (not recorded which). The receptors come from a young woman with Graves' hyperthyroidism.

The gene calls are TRBV7-9 and TRBJ2-5; 9 bases map to TRBD2. Germline V gene data show CDR1 as SEHNR and CDR2 as FQNEAQ (reference sequence). This CDR3 comprises 15 residues. The J segment lost 5 bases and the V segment lost 4 bases, leaving 8 bases of the junction unmatched. CDR3: CASSYSGSFWETQYF. For the CDR3, the DNA is TGTGCCAGCAGCTATAGCGGGAGCTTCTGGGAGACCCAGTACTTC.

V and J are TRBV4-1 and TRBJ2-7, with 11 bases that match TRBD2. The junction had 8 bases not matched to a gene; V was cut back by 0 bases and J by 7 bases. CDR3 length equals 16 residues. Germline V gene sequence: CDR1 MGHRA, CDR2 YSYEKL. This CDR3 reads CASSQDVNSGRDEQYF. CDR3 nucleotide sequence: TGCGCCAGCAGCCAAGATGTGAATAGCGGGAGGGATGAGCAGTACTTC.

A remark on this clonotype: This may come from a read error, since a much larger clone is one base off. This chain connects TRBV7-6 to TRBJ1-5; TRBD1 agrees at 8 bases. The germline CDR1 and CDR2 sequences are SGHVS and FNYEAQ. CDR3 size: 16 residues. CDR3 in DNA: TGTGCCAGCAGCTCCCGACAGGGGAGGTTTCATCAGCCCCCGCATTTT. Protein product: CASSSRQGRFHQPPHF.

The rearrangement uses TRBV12-3 or TRBV12-4 and TRBJ2-2, with D maybe TRBD1 (5 bases). The CDR3 sequence is 18 residues long. V was trimmed by 5 bases and J by 0 bases, leaving 19 bases between them. CDR3 nucleotide sequence: TGTGCCAGCAGTCTTCAGGACAAGGCCATCGCGAACACCGGGGAGCTGTTTTTT. Protein sequence: CASSLQDKAIANTGELFF.

Concerning this clonotype: This clone may be a read error of a much larger clone one base away. This sequence joins TRBV12-3 or TRBV12-4 and TRBJ2-2; possibly TRBD2 for D (6 bases). CDR3 length: 16 residues. The CDR3 spells CASSGSRRFSVGELFF. The CDR3 DNA follows: TGCGCCAGCAGCGGGTCTAGACGTTTCTCCGTCGGGGAGCTGTTTTTT.

V usage is TRBV7-6 and J usage is TRBJ1-3, with 8 bases fitting TRBD1. The CDR3 totals 15 residues. Trimming at V came to 4 bases and at J to 4 bases, leaving 6 bases not matched to a gene. From germline, CDR1 is SGHVS and CDR2 FNYEAQ. CDR3 protein: CASSSSRDRGNTIYF. CDR3 in DNA: TGTGCCAGCAGCTCGTCCCGGGACAGGGGAAACACCATATATTTT.

The chain has TRBV5-5 and TRBJ2-5; tentative D call: TRBD1 (6 bases). Germline V gene data show CDR1 as SGHKS and CDR2 as YYEKEE (reference sequence). V was shortened by 5 bases and J by 3 bases, with 14 bases between the two germline ends. This CDR3 comprises 14 residues. The CDR3 DNA follows: TGTGCCAGCAGACCCGGGTGGACAGAAGAGACCCAGTACTTC. Encoded protein: CASRPGWTEETQYF.

Only one count was recorded for this clonotype. The chain uses TRBV29-1 and TRBJ1-1, with 10 nucleotides matching TRBD1. V was clipped by 3 bases and J by 4 bases; unmatched bases: 8. This CDR3 contains 15 residues. Germline assignment: CDR1 SQVTM and CDR2 ANQGSEA. CDR3 residues: CSVEGRDRGSTEAFF. CDR3 coding DNA: TGCAGCGTTGAGGGCCGGGACAGGGGAAGCACTGAAGCTTTCTTT. Full variable domain (outside the CDR3, taken from reference TRBV29-1 and TRBJ1-1): SAVISQKPSRDICQRGTSLTIQCQVDSQVTMMFWYRQQPGQSLTLIATANQGSEATYESGFVIDKFPISRPNLTFSTLTVSNMSPEDSSIYLCSVEGRDRGSTEAFFGQGTRLTVV.

The V gene is TRBV10-3, the J gene TRBJ2-5; D is tentatively TRBD1 or TRBD2 (5 bases each). The CDR3 spans 15 residues. CDR1 and CDR2 from the germline V gene are ENHRY and SYGVKD. The V and J ends lost 5 bases and 5 bases respectively, with 18 bases between them. CDR3 nucleotides: TGTGCCATCAGTACTGGCTGGGGGACGGGGGAGACCCAGTACTTC. Translated, it gives CAISTGWGTGETQYF.

This clonotype has only a few counts. The chain recombines TRBV5-6 with TRBJ2-3; 11 bases line up with TRBD2. Germline values: CDR1 SGHDT, CDR2 YYEEEE. The CDR3 has 17 amino acids. The ends lost 2 bases at V and 0 bases at J; junction bases unmatched: 5. As DNA, the CDR3 is TGTGCCAGCAGCTTAACGACTAGCGGGAAGAGCACAGATACGCAGTATTTT. It is translated as CASSLTTSGKSTDTQYF.

The chain joins TRBV18 to TRBJ2-2, with 10 positions matching TRBD2. The CDR3 runs to 15 residues. The ends lost 3 bases at V and 8 bases at J; junction bases unmatched: 6. Germline values: CDR1 KGHSH, CDR2 LQKENI. The CDR3 DNA reads as TGTGCCAGCTCACCGGCTAGCGGGAGTCTAGGGGAGCTGTTTTTT. It is translated as CASSPASGSLGELFF.

This clonotype occurred a few times. The chain couples TRBV6-6 to TRBJ2-5; 9 positions match TRBD1. Trimming took 6 bases from V and 0 from J; bases not matched to a gene: 14. The germline V gene encodes CDR1 MNHNY and CDR2 SVGAGI (reference sequence). CDR3 length: 18 residues. CDR3 nucleotides: TGTGCCAGCAGCCCTGGGACAGGGCCAGGGGCATACCAAGAGACCCAGTACTTC. Amino acid sequence: CASSPGTGPGAYQETQYF.

At least ten counts were recorded for this clonotype. This rearrangement joins TRBV2 to TRBJ1-4; D is possibly TRBD1 (5 bases). The CDR3 sequence is 14 residues long. Deletions cut 5 bases from V and 7 bases from J, with 14 bases between. Germline V gene lookup returns CDR1 SNHLY and CDR2 FYNNEI. The CDR3 here is CASSSGRVAEKLFF. CDR3 sequence (DNA): TGTGCCAGCAGTAGTGGCAGGGTGGCTGAAAAACTGTTTTTT.

This clonotype was recorded many times. The CDR3 does not end in the conserved phenylalanine or tryptophan, so this is likely a read error. V gene TRBV12-3 or TRBV12-4 combines with J gene TRBJ1-5; D call uncertain. This CDR3 has 14 residues. V lost 6 bases and J 0 bases, leaving 9 bases between the germline ends. The CDR3 region is CASSLRFSNQPQHL. The CDR3, as DNA: TGTGCCAGCAGCCTGCGGTTTAGCAATCAGCCCCAGCATCTT.

The V call is TRBV5-6, the J call TRBJ2-7; D may correspond to TRBD1 or TRBD2 (5 bases each). In germline, CDR1 is SGHDT, CDR2 YYEEEE. This CDR3 has 15 residues. V lost 1 base and J 3 bases, leaving 14 bases between the germline ends. CDR3 region: CASSLLGTQDYEQYF. DNA for the CDR3: TGTGCCAGCAGCTTGCTGGGGACGCAAGACTACGAGCAGTACTTC.

The table lists this clonotype with many counts. The CDR3 DNA sequence: TGTGCCAGCAGCCACCCTAGGGTCTACGAGCAGTACTTC. Translated, it gives CASSHPRVYEQYF. V is TRBV14 and J is TRBJ2-7, with unresolved D. With 3 bases removed from V and 3 bases from J, the gap between germline ends came to 9 bases. The V gene's germline CDR1 is SGHDN and CDR2 FVKESK. The CDR3 extends over 13 amino acids. Full variable domain (outside the CDR3, taken from reference TRBV14 and TRBJ2-7): EAGVTQFPSHSVIEKGQTVTLRCDPISGHDNLYWYRRVMGKEIKFLLHFVKESKQDESGMPNNRFLAERTGGTYSTLKVQPAELEDSGVYFCASSHPRVYEQYFGPGTRLTVT.

As concerns this clonotype: This sequence may be a read error, since a much larger clone differs from it by one base. This chain joins TRBV10-3 and TRBJ1-2; a possible D gene is TRBD1 (5 bases). V was shortened by 3 bases and J by 7 bases, with 15 bases between the two germline ends. Germline-derived CDR1 and CDR2 are ENHRY and SYGVKD. The CDR3 spans 14 residues. The CDR3 here is CAISEESGRGGYTF. DNA for the CDR3: TGTGCCATCAGTGAAGAATCCGGGAGGGGTGGCTACACCTTC.

The chain carries TRBV11-2 and TRBJ1-4; no firm D call. Germline V gene data show CDR1 as SGHAT and CDR2 as FQNNGV. Trimming took off 0 bases at V and 11 bases at J, with 7 bases between the two ends. CDR3 length: 12 residues. The CDR3 is CASSLESGKLFF. CDR3 bases: TGTGCCAGCAGCTTAGAGAGCGGGAAACTGTTTTTT. Supplemented by reference TRBV11-2 and TRBJ1-4, the full variable domain reads EAGVAQSPRYKIIEKRQSVAFWCNPISGHATLYWYQQILGQGPKLLIQFQNNGVVDDSQLPKDRFSAERLKGVDSTLKIQPAKLEDSAVYLCASSLESGKLFFGSGTQLSVL.

This clonotype was counted many times. V usage is TRBV2 and J usage is TRBJ1-2; D might be TRBD1 (5 bases). CDR1 SNHLY and CDR2 FYNNEI come from the germline V gene. The CDR3 has 12 residues. Deletions cut 4 bases from V and 8 bases from J, with 11 bases between. CDR3 sequence (DNA): TGTGCCAGCAGTGGAGAAAGGGGCGGCTACACCTTC. This encodes CASSGERGGYTF.

With respect to this clonotype: Relative to the germline gene, one junction end is altered; a read error may explain this. The J gene is TRBJ2-7, the V gene TRBV18; a weak D match, TRBD2 (6 bases). CDR1 is KGHSH, CDR2 LQKENI, per germline. CDR3 length equals 14 residues. The CDR3 DNA sequence: TGTGCCAGCTCTAATGGCGGGGCTTCCTACGAGCAGCACTTC. It specifies CASSNGGASYEQHF.

The chain joins TRBV9 to TRBJ2-7; TRBD2 agrees at 7 bases. The germline V gene has CDR1 SGDLS and CDR2 YYNGEE. The CDR3 extends over 13 amino acids. Unmatched junction bases numbered 4, after V lost 3 bases and J lost 4 bases. The CDR3 nucleotides are TGTGCCAGCAGCGCAGCGGGAAATTACGAGCAGTACTTC. It yields the protein CASSAAGNYEQYF.

The chain recombines TRBV6-6 with TRBJ2-2; D is undetermined. The CDR3 runs 15 residues. Germline-derived CDR1 and CDR2 are MNHNY and SVGAGI (reference sequence). Trimming removed 2 bases from V and 7 bases from J, with 14 bases in between. The CDR3 DNA reads as TGTGCCAGCAGTTACCGAAAGGGTTCATACGGGGAGCTGTTTTTT. Protein: CASSYRKGSYGELFF.

This clonotype was counted at least ten times. The rearrangement joins TRBV12-3 or TRBV12-4 to TRBJ2-7, with 8 bases fitting TRBD1. Trimming cost V 8 bases and J 2 bases; bases outside gene matches: 8. The CDR3 has 14 residues. The CDR3 DNA is TGTGCCAGCTCCCCTGGGACAGGAACCTACGAGCAGTACTTC. This gives the protein CASSPGTGTYEQYF.

This clonotype was recorded many times. The rearrangement links TRBV29-1 to TRBJ2-1; D gene unclear. Trimming left V 7 bases short and J 7 bases short, with 8 bases between. The CDR3 has 10 residues. CDR1 and CDR2 from the germline V gene are SQVTM and ANQGSEA. CDR3 bases: TGCAGCGCTCGACTGAATGAGCAGTTCTTC. Protein: CSARLNEQFF.

V is TRBV4-2 and J is TRBJ2-7, with unresolved D. The DNA end favors TRBJ2-1, so the J call may be wrong. Germline V CDR1 and CDR2: LGHNA, YNFKEQ. This CDR3 region has 11 residues. The DNA of the CDR3 is TGTGCCAGCAGCCGGTCCATTGAGCAGTTCTTC. It codes for CASSRSIEQFF.

The rearrangement uses TRBV29-1 and TRBJ1-5; maybe TRBD1 (6 bases). CDR3 length: 15 amino acids. Germline V gives CDR1 SQVTM, CDR2 ANQGSEA. Trimming left V 6 bases short and J 11 bases short, with 26 bases between. The chain's CDR3 is CSVLIIQGTRETQHF. The DNA of the CDR3 is TGCAGCGTCCTAATAATCCAGGGGACGAGGGAGACCCAGCATTTT.

This clonotype occurred once. A read error is possible here, since a much larger clone lies one base away. This chain joins TRBV4-3 and TRBJ1-1; a possible D gene is TRBD1 (5 bases). The CDR3 runs to 16 residues. Germline V CDR1 and CDR2: LGHNA, YSLEER. CDR3 nucleotide sequence: TGCGCCAGCAGCCAAGAGTTAGCGGGGCGGAACACTGAAGCTCTCTTT. This sequence encodes CASSQELAGRNTEALF.